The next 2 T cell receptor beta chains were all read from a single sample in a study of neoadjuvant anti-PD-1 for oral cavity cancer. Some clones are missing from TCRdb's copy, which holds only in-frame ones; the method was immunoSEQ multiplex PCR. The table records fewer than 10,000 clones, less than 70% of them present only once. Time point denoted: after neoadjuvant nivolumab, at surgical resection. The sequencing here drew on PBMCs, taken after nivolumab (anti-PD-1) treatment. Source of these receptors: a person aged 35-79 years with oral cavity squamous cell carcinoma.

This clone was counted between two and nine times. The CDR3 spells CASSLDRGLSGYTF. The CDR3 DNA reads TGTGCCAGCAGCTTAGACAGGGGGCTGAGTGGCTACACCTTC. The V call is TRBV11-2, the J call TRBJ1-2; 8 bases match TRBD1. V gave up 0 bases and J gave up 7 bases; unmatched junction bases: 4. Looked up from germline, CDR1 is SGHAT and CDR2 is FQNNGV. The CDR3 is 14 residues long. Full variable domain (outside the CDR3, taken from reference TRBV11-2 and TRBJ1-2): EAGVAQSPRYKIIEKRQSVAFWCNPISGHATLYWYQQILGQGPKLLIQFQNNGVVDDSQLPKDRFSAERLKGVDSTLKIQPAKLEDSAVYLCASSLDRGLSGYTFGSGTRLTVV.

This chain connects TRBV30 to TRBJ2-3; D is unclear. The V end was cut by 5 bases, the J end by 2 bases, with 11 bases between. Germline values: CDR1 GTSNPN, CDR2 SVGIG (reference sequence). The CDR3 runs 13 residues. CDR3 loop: CAWGPGNTDTQYF. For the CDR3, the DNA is TGTGCCTGGGGTCCTGGGAACACAGATACGCAGTATTTT.